This is a list of T cell receptor beta chains from one sample in a study of blood T cell repertoires in COVID-19. TCRdb's table, derived via immunoSEQ multiplex PCR, lists solely in-frame clones and lacks some. This table has approximately 200,000 clones, about 87% appearing once. The sequencing input was peripheral blood. The source of these receptors is a man aged 60 to 75 who had recovered from COVID-19. CDR3s include the opening cysteine and the closing phenylalanine or tryptophan. The D gene is left open where the match is weak. Size is stated for part of the rows, as once, few or many counts, or as a class when the clone is expanded.

v_call	j_call	clone_size	d_call	cdr3_nt	cdr3_aa
TRBV29-1	TRBJ1-6	-	-	TGCAGCGTTGGAGGGGAGGGGGTAGGACCCCTCCACTTT	CSVGGEGVGPLHF
TRBV6-6	TRBJ1-3	few	TRBD1	TGTGCCAGCACCGAACGGTGGGACAGGGGGTCCACCATATATTTT	CASTERWDRGSTIYF
TRBV5-1	TRBJ1-2	once	TRBD1	TGCGCCAGCAGCGCCCGACAGGGAATGGGCTACACCTTC	CASSARQGMGYTF
TRBV2	TRBJ1-4	-	TRBD1	TGTGCCAGCAGTTCCGTCCCGGGACAGGGTGAAAAACTGTTTTTT	CASSSVPGQGEKLFF
TRBV6-2/TRBV6-3	TRBJ2-3	-	TRBD2	TGTGCCAGCAGTTATCTAGCGGGCAGCACAGATACGCAGTATTTT	CASSYLAGSTDTQYF
TRBV2	TRBJ2-2	-	TRBD1	TGTGCCAGCAGTGCCATTTACCGGGACAGGGTGGCCGGGGAGCTGTTTTTT	CASSAIYRDRVAGELFF
TRBV7-3	TRBJ2-2	-	TRBD1	TGTGCCAGCAGGCAGCCGACAGGGGGGGCCGGGGAGCTGTTTTTT	CASRQPTGGAGELFF
TRBV15	TRBJ2-1	-	-	TGTGCCACCAGCAGAGAAGAGGTTGGCTCCTACAATGAGCAGTTCTTC	CATSREEVGSYNEQFF
TRBV3-1/TRBV3-2	TRBJ2-2	-	-	TGTGCCAGCAGCCCCCGCGAGATTTACACCGGGGAGCTGTTTTTT	CASSPREIYTGELFF
TRBV5-6	TRBJ1-5	-	-	TGTGCCAGCAGCTTACCGGGTACCAATCAGCCCCAGCATTTT	CASSLPGTNQPQHF